This TCR beta chain was found in a study of identical twins. Broader study findings: Conclusions leaned on cross-sectional statistical analysis and did not track the same donors over time.

TCRdb re-called the 5' RACE reads with MiXCR, one entry per CDR3 protein. The sample shows approximately 500,000 distinct CDR3 sequences, roughly 24% of them seen only once. The sample holds a few counts of this clonotype. Its antigen is not identified. The same specimen was also included in a second study, on T cells expressing NK-cell markers. That source notes: Underlying the TCR beta repertoires were sorted CD3+CD56+NKG2C+, CD3+CD56+NKG2C- and CD3+CD56-NKG2C+ T cells.

Input material: CD4+ T cells sorted from blood. The receptor comes from a young woman in good health.

This CDR3 reads CASSGGGTRTEAFF. CDR3 DNA sequence: TGTGCCAGTAGTGGAGGGGGCACGAGGACTGAAGCTTTCTTT. The chain recombines TRBV19 with TRBJ1-1; TRBD1 matches 7 bases. The CDR3 is 14 residues long. The V gene end was trimmed by 5 bases and the J gene end by 5 bases; junction bases not matched to a gene: 8. Per germline, CDR1 LNHDA and CDR2 SQIVND (reference sequence).